The clone carrying this TCR beta chain was observed a few times. This sample was included in a study of cytomegalovirus exposure and HLA in healthy donors. The PCR used 60 Vbeta and 13 Jbeta primers. The method was immunoSEQ multiplex PCR; TCRdb's version includes in-frame clones alone and lacks a portion of them. Of around 30,000 clones in the sample, 44% were seen once. Germline CDR1 is LNHDA and CDR2 is SQIVND (reference sequence). Trimming removed 5 bases at V and 1 base at J, with 14 bases between. This CDR3 has 16 residues. Material: PBMCs. This receptor was obtained from a woman in her forties or fifties in good health and CMV-seronegative. The chain recombines TRBV19 with TRBJ2-2; D remains unclear. In DNA, the CDR3 is TGTGCCAGTAGTCCCCCGGGTCTCTTGAACACCGGGGAGCTGTTTTTT. Protein sequence: CASSPPGLLNTGELFF.